The T cell receptor (beta chain) described here comes from a study of blood T cell repertoires in COVID-19. Sequencing used immunoSEQ multiplex PCR; TCRdb keeps in-frame clones, though not all of them. The sample contains about 200,000 clones, 84% of which appear only once. From germline, CDR1 is MNHEY and CDR2 SMNVEV (reference sequence). V lost 8 bases and J 9 bases, leaving 18 bases between the germline ends. The CDR3 sequence is 13 residues long. This chain connects TRBV27 to TRBJ2-3; D gene ambiguous. The sequenced material came from PBMCs or T cells enriched from blood (not recorded which). The source of this sequence is a man aged 35-49 years who had recovered from COVID-19. CDR3 residues: CASRPPAVLTQYF. CDR3 DNA: TGTGCCAGCCGCCCACCGGCGGTCCTCACGCAGTATTTT.